This is a list of T cell receptor beta chains from one sample in a study of beta chain features in type 1 diabetes. Assay used: immunoSEQ multiplex PCR; TCRdb lists only in-frame clones, some missing. The table has tens of thousands of clones, approximately 59% seen once. Material for sequencing was Tregs from blood. The receptor set was obtained from a woman between 18 and 30 years old in good health. The CDR3 runs from the conserved cysteine through the conserved F or W.

TRBV2	TRBJ2-1	CASSYGTSGNLFF
TRBV7-9	TRBJ1-1	CASSLSGGTEAFF
TRBV14	TRBJ1-2	CASSQRDSAIYGYTF
TRBV5-1	TRBJ1-1	CASRHAEWSGMMNTEAFF
TRBV6-1	TRBJ2-3	CASSAGTGARTDTQYF
TRBV12-5	TRBJ1-2	CASGLPGGSGYTF
TRBV7-9	TRBJ2-3	CASSRTDTQYF
TRBV29-1	TRBJ2-1	CSTRAYNEQFF
TRBV6-5	TRBJ1-4	CASSTGGGEKLFF
TRBV4-1	TRBJ1-2	CASSQDLETWSGYTF
TRBV10-3	TRBJ1-5	CAISSGQGVNQPQHF
TRBV7-2	TRBJ1-2	CASSRTFSGQRRGGYTF
TRBV7-8	TRBJ2-7	CASSLDRVYEQYF
TRBV9	TRBJ1-2	CASSAGANYGYTF
TRBV30	TRBJ2-1	CAWSETGGPEQFF
TRBV10-3	TRBJ1-5	CAISEAGAGNQPQHF
TRBV7-2	.	CASSRGSGGLSYEQYF
TRBV28	TRBJ2-3	CASSFGTADTQYF